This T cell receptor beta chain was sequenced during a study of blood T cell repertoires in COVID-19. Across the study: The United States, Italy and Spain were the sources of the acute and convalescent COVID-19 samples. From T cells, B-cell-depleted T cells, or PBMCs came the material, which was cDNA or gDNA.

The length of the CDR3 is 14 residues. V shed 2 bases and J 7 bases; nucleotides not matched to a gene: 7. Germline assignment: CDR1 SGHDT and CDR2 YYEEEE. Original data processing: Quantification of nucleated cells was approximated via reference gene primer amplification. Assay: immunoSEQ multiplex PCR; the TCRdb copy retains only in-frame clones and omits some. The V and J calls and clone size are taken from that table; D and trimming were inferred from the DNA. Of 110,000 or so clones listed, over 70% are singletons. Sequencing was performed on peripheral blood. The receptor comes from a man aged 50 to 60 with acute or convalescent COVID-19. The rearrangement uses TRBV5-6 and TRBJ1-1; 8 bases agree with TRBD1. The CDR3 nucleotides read TGTGCCAGCAGCTTTCGGACAGGGAGGGATGAAGCTTTCTTT. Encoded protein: CASSFRTGRDEAFF.